This TCR beta chain originates from a study of shared clonotypes between healthy human individuals (dated by TCRdb to the early 2020s). Background on the whole study: The cohort included a few men and two women between 18 and 49 years of age. To increase sequencing depth and limit assay-specific biases, different laboratories used diverse techniques to prepare libraries and sequence TCR repertoires. For each donor, three plates each were used for CD4 naive and CD4 memory, two plates were used for CD8 naive, and one plate was used for CD8 memory. Leukapheresis yielded between about 0.94 and 8.9 billion PBMCs per donor. Blood TCR repertoires of several healthy adults were deeply sequenced to estimate repertoire size and the extent of clonotype sharing between individuals.

Comments on this clone: It has no known antigen specificity. Within one base of it there is no much larger clone, and no base qualities were kept.

The study at large found these results: Based on pairwise subsampling, the degree of clonotype sharing among donors was expected to be affected by sequencing depth. Because the study included only a small number of donors, the genetic and exposure-history diversity represented was limited. About 5% of naive CD4, around 4% of naive CD8, about 2.4% of memory CD4, and roughly 0.4% of memory CD8 clonotypes were shared across several donors. Naive subsets generally had larger estimated clonotype richness than memory subsets did. Only blood was sampled, and tissue TCR repertoires likely differ from those in blood. Incomplete sequencing was indicated by rarefaction of sorted-subset datasets, despite the large sequencing depth. Compared with non-shared clonotypes, the clonotypes found in all four sorted-subset donors had higher generation probabilities.

Donors were healthy HIV-negative adults with no recently reported acute infections or vaccinations. All donors were Caucasian adults living in Nashville, Tennessee, USA. CD4+ T cells were enriched by magnetic negative selection, after which naive cells were positively selected on CD45RA and the negative fraction was taken as the memory subset. After blood collection by leukapheresis, PBMCs were isolated using Ficoll-Histopaque density gradient centrifugation and then cryopreserved in the vapor phase of liquid nitrogen. Purity and quantity of every magnetically sorted T cell population were checked by analytical flow cytometry. Each sorted fraction had its genomic DNA isolated and then quantified by UV absorbance on a Nanodrop 2000c. V lost 5 bases and J lost 4 bases; the stretch between them is 9 bases long. Via the germline V gene, CDR1 is MNHEY and CDR2 SVGAGI. The CDR3 runs 13 amino acids, cysteine and phenylalanine included. Only CDR3 DNA remains: 39 bases, in frame from the first base.

TCR CDR3 regions were amplified from genomic DNA by multiplex PCR using the deep immunoSEQ assay. Extracted genomic DNA from each cell subset was spread evenly across all wells of several immunoSEQ 96-well plates, with each plate serving as a replicate. For sorted subsets, roughly 190 ng of genomic DNA, equivalent to 25,000 to 35,000 T cell genomes, went into each replicate PCR. Purified libraries were measured with a Qubit 3.0 fluorometer, size-checked on a Bioanalyzer 2100, and measured again with the KAPA Library Quantification kit. A separate single-read 150-cycle Illumina NextSeq 550 flow cell was used to sequence each immunoSEQ 96-well plate. The authors' pipeline ran thus. Because the immunoSEQ output held only junctional sequences and lacked quality scores, the filtering could not match the filtering applied to full-length reads. To assign V/J genes and CDR3, sequences were annotated using PyIR, a Python wrapper for IgBLAST v1.9, with IMGT germline references. Reads were removed for weak V/J assignments (E-value above 1e-6), missing CDR3, stop codons, out-of-frame junctions, or ambiguous translated residues. A V3J clonotype was defined by an identical inferred V gene, J gene, and CDR3 amino acid sequence. The percentage overlap between two repertoires was calculated by dividing the number of shared unique clonotypes by the size of the smaller repertoire. Three approaches were used to assess repertoire richness: RTK rarefaction, the Chao1 estimator, and Recon v2.1 estimates of unobserved clonotypes. OLGA was used to compute generation probabilities for all TCRbeta clonotypes that the gDNA method yielded from several donors. TCRdb carries this immuneACCESS record with in-frame sequences only. Its versions omit some clonotypes, under half of them owing to an unresolved V gene in the studies checked, with the rest unexplained. Clonal size and the V and J genes are those of that table, whereas D and trimming came from the DNA. Across this sample there are some 500,000 clones, with approximately 95% seen only once. About 0.059% of the sample lies in the top ten.

The sequencing sample was made of naive CD4+ T cells sorted from blood. What the cell subset or site label conveys for this sample: CD45RA+ positively selected. The clonotype was recovered from a woman in her 30s in good health. In this chain, TRBV6-5 is recombined with TRBJ2-1; the D gene cannot be named for sure. The DNA sequence is TGTGCCAGCAGTCTAAACCGATACAATGAGCAGTTCTTC. This encodes CASSLNRYNEQFF.